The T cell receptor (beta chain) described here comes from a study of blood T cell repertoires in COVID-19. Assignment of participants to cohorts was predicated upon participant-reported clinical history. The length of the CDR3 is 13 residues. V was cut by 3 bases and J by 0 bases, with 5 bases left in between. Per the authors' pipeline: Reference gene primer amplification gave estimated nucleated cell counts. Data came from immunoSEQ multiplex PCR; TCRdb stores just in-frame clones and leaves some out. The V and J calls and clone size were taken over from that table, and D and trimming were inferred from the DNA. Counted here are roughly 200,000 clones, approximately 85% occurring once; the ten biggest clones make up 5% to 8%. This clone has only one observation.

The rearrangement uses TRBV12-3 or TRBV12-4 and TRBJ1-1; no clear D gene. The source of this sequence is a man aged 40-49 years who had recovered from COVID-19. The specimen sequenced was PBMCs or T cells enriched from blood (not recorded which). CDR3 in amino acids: CASSLLMNTEAFF. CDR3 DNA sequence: TGTGCCAGCAGTTTGTTAATGAACACTGAAGCTTTCTTT.